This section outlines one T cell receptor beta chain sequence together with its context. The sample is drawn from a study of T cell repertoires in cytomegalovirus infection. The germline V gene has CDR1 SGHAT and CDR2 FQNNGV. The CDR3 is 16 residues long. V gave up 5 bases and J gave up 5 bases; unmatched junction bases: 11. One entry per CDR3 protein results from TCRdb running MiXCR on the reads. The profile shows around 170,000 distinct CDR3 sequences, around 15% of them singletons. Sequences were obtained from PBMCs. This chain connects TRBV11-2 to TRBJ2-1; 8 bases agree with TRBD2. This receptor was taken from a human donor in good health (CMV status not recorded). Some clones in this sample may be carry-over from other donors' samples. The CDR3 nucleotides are TGTGCCAGCAGCCCATTAGCGGGGCCCTTCCACAATGAGCAGTTCTTC. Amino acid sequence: CASSPLAGPFHNEQFF.